This paragraph reports one TCR beta chain. Deletions cut 4 bases from V and 8 bases from J, with 21 bases between. CDR3 size: 15 residues. CDR1 is SGHRS, CDR2 YFSETQ, per germline. Libraries were prepared by immunoSEQ multiplex PCR; TCRdb keeps only in-frame clonotypes and omits some of them. The sample has more than 55,000 clones, roughly 91% seen once. These data belong to a study of T cell changes during pregnancy in multiple sclerosis. V usage is TRBV5-1 and J usage is TRBJ1-2; the D is unclear. This sequence originates from a female donor in good health, enrolled as a control in a pregnancy study. The sequenced sample was peripheral blood, obtained in the third trimester of pregnancy. The CDR3 spells CASSLGESQTGGYTF. DNA for the CDR3: TGCGCCAGCAGCCTCGGGGAGAGTCAAACGGGGGGCTACACCTTC. The full variable domain, completed using reference TRBV5-1 and TRBJ1-2, is KAGVTQTPRYLIKTRGQQVTLSCSPISGHRSVSWYQQTPGQGLQFLFEYFSETQRNKGNFPGRFSGRQFSNSRSEMNVSTLELGDSALYLCASSLGESQTGGYTFGSGTRLTVV.